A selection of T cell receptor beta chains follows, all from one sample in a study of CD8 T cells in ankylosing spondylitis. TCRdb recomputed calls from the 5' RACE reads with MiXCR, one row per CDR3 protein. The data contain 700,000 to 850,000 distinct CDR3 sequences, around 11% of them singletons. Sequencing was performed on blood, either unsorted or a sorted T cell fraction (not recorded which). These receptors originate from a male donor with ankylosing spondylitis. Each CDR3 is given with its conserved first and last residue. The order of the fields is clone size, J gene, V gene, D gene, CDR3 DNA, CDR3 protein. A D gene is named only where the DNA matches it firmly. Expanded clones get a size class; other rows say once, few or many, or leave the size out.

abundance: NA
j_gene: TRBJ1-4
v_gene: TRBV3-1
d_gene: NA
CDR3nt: TGTGCCAGCAGCCGGGACAACTCAAGGGTTGAAAAACTGTTTTTT
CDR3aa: CASSRDNSRVEKLFF

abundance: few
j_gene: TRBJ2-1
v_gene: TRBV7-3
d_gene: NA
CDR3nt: TGTGCCAGCAGCTTAAGAGTCGGGGGCGTAGCGTTTAGGAACAATGAGCAGTTCTTC
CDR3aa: CASSLRVGGVAFRNNEQFF

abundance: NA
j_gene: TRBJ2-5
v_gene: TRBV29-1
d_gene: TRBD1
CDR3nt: TGCAGCGAGCTCGGGACAGGGGAAGGAGAGACCCAGTACTTC
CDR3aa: CSELGTGEGETQYF

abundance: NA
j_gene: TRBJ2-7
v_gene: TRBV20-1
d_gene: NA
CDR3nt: TGCAGTGCTGCACCCTCCGGGCTCAGGGATTACGAGCAGTACTTC
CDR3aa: CSAAPSGLRDYEQYF

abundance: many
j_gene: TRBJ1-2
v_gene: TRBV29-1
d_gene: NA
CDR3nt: TGCAGCGTTGAGGCCAGGAACTATGGCTACACCTTC
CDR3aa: CSVEARNYGYTF

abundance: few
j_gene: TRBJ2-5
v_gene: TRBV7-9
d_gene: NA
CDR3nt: TGTGCCAGCAGCCCCGTAAATTCACTCATTTTC
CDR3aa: CASSPVNSLIF

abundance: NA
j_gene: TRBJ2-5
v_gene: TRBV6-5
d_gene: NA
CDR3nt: TGTGCCAGCAGTTACTCGAGGGAATGGGAGACCCAGTACTTC
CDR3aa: CASSYSREWETQYF

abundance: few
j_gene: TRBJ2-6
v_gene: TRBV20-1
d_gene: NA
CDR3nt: TGCAGTGCCCCCTATCGGGGGTCTGGGGCCAACGTCCTGACTTTC
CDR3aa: CSAPYRGSGANVLTF

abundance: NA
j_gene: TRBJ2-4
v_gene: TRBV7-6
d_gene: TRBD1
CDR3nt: TGTGCCAGCAGTATCCGACAGGGGGCTGACATTCAGTACTTC
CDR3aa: CASSIRQGADIQYF

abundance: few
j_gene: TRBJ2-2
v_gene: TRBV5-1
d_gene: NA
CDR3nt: TGCGCCAGCACCAAGCTTCCACCCGGGGAGCTGTTTTTT
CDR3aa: CASTKLPPGELFF

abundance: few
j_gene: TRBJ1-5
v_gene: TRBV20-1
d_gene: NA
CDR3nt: TGCAGTGCTAGTACGAGGGGTTGGCAGCCCCAGCATTTT
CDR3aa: CSASTRGWQPQHF

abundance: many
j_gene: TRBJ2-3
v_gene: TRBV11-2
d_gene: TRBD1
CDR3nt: TGTGCCAGCAGCCACGGGGACAGAGATACGCAGTATTTT
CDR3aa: CASSHGDRDTQYF

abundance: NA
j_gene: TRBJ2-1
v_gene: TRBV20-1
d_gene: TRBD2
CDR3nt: TGCAGTGCTAGAGGCCCCCTAGGGACTAGCGGGGGGTGGTTCTTC
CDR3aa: CSARGPLGTSGGWFF

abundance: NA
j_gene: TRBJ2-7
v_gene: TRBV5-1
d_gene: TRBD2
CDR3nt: TGCGCCAGCAGGGAACTAGCGGGGGCCCTCTCCTACGAGCAGTACTTC
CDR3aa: CASRELAGALSYEQYF

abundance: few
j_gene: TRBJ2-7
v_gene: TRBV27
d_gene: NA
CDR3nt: TGTGCCAGCGGTACAGAGTTTCCCTACGAGCAGTACTTC
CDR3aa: CASGTEFPYEQYF

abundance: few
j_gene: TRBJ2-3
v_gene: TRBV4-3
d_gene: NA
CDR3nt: TGCGCCAGCAGCCACCCCGGTGACGGGTATACGCAGTATTTT
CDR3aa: CASSHPGDGYTQYF

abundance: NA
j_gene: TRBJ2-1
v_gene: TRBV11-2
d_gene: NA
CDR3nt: TGTGCCAGCAGCTCGTTCCGGTCTATGGAGCAGTTCTTC
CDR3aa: CASSSFRSMEQFF

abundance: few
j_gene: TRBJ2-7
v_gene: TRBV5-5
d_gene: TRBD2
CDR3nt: TGTGCCAGCAGCCTGGGACTAGGCCGTCGGGGGTATCCCTACGAGCAGTACTTC
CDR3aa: CASSLGLGRRGYPYEQYF

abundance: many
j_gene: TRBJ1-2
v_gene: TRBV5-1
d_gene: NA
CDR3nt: TGCGCCAGCAGCTTGGATCCCGGGAACTATGGCTACACCTTC
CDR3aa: CASSLDPGNYGYTF

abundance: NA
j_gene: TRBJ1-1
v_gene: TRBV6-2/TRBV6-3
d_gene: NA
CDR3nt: TGTGCCATTGGCAGCACTGCCCTTGAAGCTTTCTTT
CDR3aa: CAIGSTALEAFF

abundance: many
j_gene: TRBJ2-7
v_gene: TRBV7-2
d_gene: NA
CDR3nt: TGTGCCAGCAGCCCGGCAGGTCGGTCCTACGAGCAGTACTTC
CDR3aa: CASSPAGRSYEQYF

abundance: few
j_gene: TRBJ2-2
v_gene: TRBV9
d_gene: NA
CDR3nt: TGTGCCAGCAGCGTAGGTAGCGCGAACACCGGGGAGCTGTTTTTT
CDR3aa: CASSVGSANTGELFF

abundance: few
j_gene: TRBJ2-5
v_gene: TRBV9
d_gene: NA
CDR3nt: TGTGCCAGTAACCGGGCTGGGGAGACCCAGTACTTC
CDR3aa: CASNRAGETQYF

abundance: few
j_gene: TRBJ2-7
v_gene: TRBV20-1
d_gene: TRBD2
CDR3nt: TGCAGTTCTCAGACTAGCAACTACGAGCAGTACTTC
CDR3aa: CSSQTSNYEQYF

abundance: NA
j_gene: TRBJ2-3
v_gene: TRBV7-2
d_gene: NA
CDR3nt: TGTGCCAGCAGCTTTGGGCCTTGGGATCCAGATACGCAGTATTTT
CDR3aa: CASSFGPWDPDTQYF

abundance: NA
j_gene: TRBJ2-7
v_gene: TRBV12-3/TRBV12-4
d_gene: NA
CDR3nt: TGTGCCAGCAGGCATTCACGCTACGAGCAGTACTTC
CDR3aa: CASRHSRYEQYF

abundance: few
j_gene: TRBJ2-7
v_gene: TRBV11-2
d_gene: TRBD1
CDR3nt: TGTGCCAGCAGCTTCGATCCAGGGACAGGGGTCTACGAGCAGTACTTC
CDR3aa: CASSFDPGTGVYEQYF

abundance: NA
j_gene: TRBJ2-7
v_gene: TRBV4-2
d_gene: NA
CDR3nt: TGTGCCAGCAGCCAAGACCCAACCTACAACGAGCAGTACTTC
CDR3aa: CASSQDPTYNEQYF

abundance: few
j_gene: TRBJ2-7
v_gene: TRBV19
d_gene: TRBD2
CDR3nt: TGTGCCAGTAGTTATAGCGGGGAGGCCTCCTACGAGCAGTACTTC
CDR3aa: CASSYSGEASYEQYF

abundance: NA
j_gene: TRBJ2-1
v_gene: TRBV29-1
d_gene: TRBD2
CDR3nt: TGCAGCGTTGACCTCACGAGTCTAGCGGGAGCCCTTGGCTCCTACAATGAGCAGTTCTTC
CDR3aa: CSVDLTSLAGALGSYNEQFF

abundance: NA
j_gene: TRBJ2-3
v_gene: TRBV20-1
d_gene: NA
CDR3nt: TGCAGTGCAACTACGAGTGTGGGGGACACAGATACGCAGTATTTT
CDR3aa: CSATTSVGDTDTQYF

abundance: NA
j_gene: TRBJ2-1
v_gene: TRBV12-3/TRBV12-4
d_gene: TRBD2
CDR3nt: TGTGCCAGCAGAAGGACTAGCGGGGGGAAGGACAATGAGCAGTTCTTC
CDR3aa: CASRRTSGGKDNEQFF

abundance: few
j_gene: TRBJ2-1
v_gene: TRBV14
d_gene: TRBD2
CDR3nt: TGTGCCAGCAGCCACCAGACTAGCGGGATCGGTGAGCAGTTCTTC
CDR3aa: CASSHQTSGIGEQFF

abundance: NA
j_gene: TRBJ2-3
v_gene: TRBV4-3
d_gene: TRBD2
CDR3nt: TGCGCCAGCAGCCAGCGTGGGCGGGGGGTCACAGATACGCAGTATTTT
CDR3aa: CASSQRGRGVTDTQYF

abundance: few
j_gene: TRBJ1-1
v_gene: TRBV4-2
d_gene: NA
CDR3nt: TGTGCCAGCAGCCAAGAACAGAACACTGAAGCTTTCTTT
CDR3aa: CASSQEQNTEAFF

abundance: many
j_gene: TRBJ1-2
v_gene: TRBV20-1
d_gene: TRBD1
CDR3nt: TGCAGTGCCCACCGACAGGGATACGCCAGGGGAACTGGCTACACCTTC
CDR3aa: CSAHRQGYARGTGYTF

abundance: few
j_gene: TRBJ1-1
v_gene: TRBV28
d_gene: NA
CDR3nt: TGTGCCAGCAGTTTCAGGGGAGGATGGACTGAAGCTTTCTTT
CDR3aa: CASSFRGGWTEAFF

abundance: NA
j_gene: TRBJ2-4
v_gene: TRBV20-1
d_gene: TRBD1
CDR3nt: TGCAGTGCCGACAGGGGCAACATTCAGTACTTC
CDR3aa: CSADRGNIQYF

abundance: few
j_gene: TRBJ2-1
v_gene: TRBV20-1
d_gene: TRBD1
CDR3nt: TGCAGTGGTCAATCGGGACAGGGGGCTAGGGATGAGCAGTTCTTC
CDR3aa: CSGQSGQGARDEQFF

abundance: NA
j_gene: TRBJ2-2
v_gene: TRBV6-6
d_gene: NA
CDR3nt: TGTGCCAGCAGGCCAGCGAGCACCGGGGAGCTGTTTTTT
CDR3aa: CASRPASTGELFF

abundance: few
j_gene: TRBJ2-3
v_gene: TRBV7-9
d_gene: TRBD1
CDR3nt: TGTGCCAGCAGCCCAGCAAAGGACAGGGGGGATACGCAGTATTTT
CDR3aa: CASSPAKDRGDTQYF

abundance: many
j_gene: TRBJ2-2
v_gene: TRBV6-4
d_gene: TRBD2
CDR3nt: TGTGCCAGCGGACTAGACGGTACCGGGGAGCTGTTTTTT
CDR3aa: CASGLDGTGELFF

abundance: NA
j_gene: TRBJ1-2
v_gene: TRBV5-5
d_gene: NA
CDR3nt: TGTGCCAGCAGCTTGGAGGGACTTCAAGATGGCTACACCTTC
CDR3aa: CASSLEGLQDGYTF

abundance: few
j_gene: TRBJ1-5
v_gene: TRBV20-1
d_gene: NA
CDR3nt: TGCAGTGCTTACCGGAGGGGAAGCAATCAGCCCCAGCATTTT
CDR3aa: CSAYRRGSNQPQHF

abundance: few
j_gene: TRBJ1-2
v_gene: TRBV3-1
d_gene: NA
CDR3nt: TGTGCCAGCAGCGTAACAGGGAGTTATGGCTACACCTTC
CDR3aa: CASSVTGSYGYTF

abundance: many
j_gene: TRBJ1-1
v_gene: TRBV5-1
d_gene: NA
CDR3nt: TGCGCCAGCAGCTTTCGACAAGTGAACACTGAAGCTTTCTTT
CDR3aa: CASSFRQVNTEAFF

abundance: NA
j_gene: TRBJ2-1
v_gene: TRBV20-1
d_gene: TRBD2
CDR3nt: TGCAGTGCTAGAGATCATTTCGAAGCGGGATACAACAATGAGCAGTTCTTC
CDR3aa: CSARDHFEAGYNNEQFF

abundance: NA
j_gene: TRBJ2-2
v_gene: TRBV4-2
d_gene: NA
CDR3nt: TGTGCCAGCAGCCAAGACGACACCGGGGAGCTGTTTTTT
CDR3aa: CASSQDDTGELFF

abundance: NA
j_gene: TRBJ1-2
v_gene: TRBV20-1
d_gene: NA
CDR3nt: TGCAGTGCTCGGGGGAGCGGCTATGGCTACACCTTC
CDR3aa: CSARGSGYGYTF

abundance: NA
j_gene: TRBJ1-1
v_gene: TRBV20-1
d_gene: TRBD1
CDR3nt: TGCAGTGCTAGAGACGGGACAGCGGGACTGAACACTGAAGCTTTCTTT
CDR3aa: CSARDGTAGLNTEAFF

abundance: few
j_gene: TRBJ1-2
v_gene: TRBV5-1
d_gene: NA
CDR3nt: TGCGCCAGCAGAAACCCAGGGAGTTGGAACTATGGCTACACCTTC
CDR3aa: CASRNPGSWNYGYTF

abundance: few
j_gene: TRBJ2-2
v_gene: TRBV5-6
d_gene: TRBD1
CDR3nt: TGTGCCAGCAGCTGGACAGGGGGTTCTACCGGGGAGCTGTTTTTT
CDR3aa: CASSWTGGSTGELFF